What follows is one TCR beta chain and its context. This sample stems from a study of cytotoxic CD8 clonotypes in ibrutinib-treated CLL. Whole-study context: Samples showed on average approximately 250,000 productive templates and 94,082 productive rearrangements.

The CDR3 covers 14 residues. Profiled with immunoSEQ multiplex PCR; TCRdb holds only in-frame clones, not every one. Among fewer than 150,000 clones listed, around 80% were seen once. This sequence originates from a human donor with chronic lymphocytic leukemia. Material: PBMCs, obtained after 24 months of ibrutinib treatment. The chain has TRBV21-1 and TRBJ2-7; TRBD1, the table's D call, lacks a check against the DNA. TRBV21-1 is classified as a pseudogene. CDR3 nucleotide sequence: TGTGCCAGCAGCAAAGAAGAGGGGGCCTACGAGCAGTACTTC. Translated: CASSKEEGAYEQYF.